These T cell receptor beta chains were read from a single sample in a study of T cell responses to AZD1222 COVID-19 vaccine. The protocol was immunoSEQ multiplex PCR, while the TCRdb copy is restricted to in-frame clones and leaves out a portion. The data contain over 150,000 clones, around 85% of them singletons. The sample was peripheral blood, taken on day 0 of MenACWY control vaccination. The receptors here all came from an adult in good health. Both conserved end residues are part of each CDR3. Fields, in order: clone size, J gene, V gene, D gene, CDR3 DNA, CDR3 protein. The D gene is left open where the match is weak. For some rows the clone size is stated as once, few or many, or as a class when expanded; others skip it.

once TRBJ1-3 TRBV30 - TGTGCCTGGAGGGGGGTCTTGGCCATATATTTT CAWRGVLAIYF
once TRBJ1-2 TRBV18 - TGTGCCAGCTCACGCGACACTAACTATGGCTACACCTTC CASSRDTNYGYTF
once TRBJ2-3 TRBV10-3 - TGTGCCATCAGTGAGTCCGCCTACAGGTCTTCCACAGATACGCAGTATTTT CAISESAYRSSTDTQYF
- TRBJ1-4 TRBV7-9 - TGTGCCAGCAGCTTTGGCAGGGGCGATGAAAAACTGTTTTTT CASSFGRGDEKLFF
- TRBJ2-3 TRBV6-5 - TGTGCCAGCAGTTACGACGAGGGGACAGATACGCAGTATTTT CASSYDEGTDTQYF
- TRBJ2-2 TRBV6-1 - TGTGCCAGCAGTGAACTAAGGGGCTTAAACACCGGGGAGCTGTTTTTT CASSELRGLNTGELFF
- TRBJ1-2 TRBV11-2 - TGTGCCAGCAGCTTAGGAGACACAGACTATGGCTACACCTTC CASSLGDTDYGYTF
- TRBJ2-7 TRBV7-3 - TGTGCCAGCAGCTCGCGTGTCGGCGGGACCGGGGACGAGCAGTACTTC CASSSRVGGTGDEQYF
- TRBJ2-7 TRBV3-1/TRBV3-2 - TGTGCCAGCAGCCAAGTATGTCGGGCCAGGGTAAGGGGAGGCTGCTCCTACGAGCAGTACTTC CASSQVCRARVRGGCSYEQYF
- TRBJ1-5 TRBV3-1/TRBV3-2 TRBD1 TGTGCCAGCAGCCAAGGGACAGGGGGGGGCCAGCCCCAGCATTTT CASSQGTGGGQPQHF
- TRBJ2-3 TRBV7-2 - TGTGCCAGCAGCTTCAGGGCGGGGATCACAGATACGCAGTATTTT CASSFRAGITDTQYF
- TRBJ1-2 TRBV30 - TGTGCCGAAAACCAGGGCTATGGCTACACCTTC CAENQGYGYTF
- TRBJ2-2 TRBV19 TRBD2 TGTGCCAGTACCGCGGCCCCCCCTAGCGGGAGCTGGACCGGGGAGCTGTTTTTT CASTAAPPSGSWTGELFF
- TRBJ2-3 TRBV6-5 - TGTGCCAGCAGTTACTCGGGCAGCTGGGGAGATACGCAGTATTTT CASSYSGSWGDTQYF
- TRBJ2-5 TRBV24-1 TRBD1 TGTGCCACCAGTGAACCGGACAGGGGGAGAGAGACCCAGTACTTC CATSEPDRGRETQYF
- TRBJ2-7 TRBV15 - TGTGCCACCAGCGCCCCAGGCGGGGGCTTGAACGAGCAGTACTTC CATSAPGGGLNEQYF
- TRBJ2-1 TRBV6-5 TRBD2 TGTGCCAGCAGTCCGACGGGGGGCTCCTACAATGAGCAGTTCTTC CASSPTGGSYNEQFF
- TRBJ1-3 TRBV19 TRBD1 TGTGCCAGTAGGGACCGACAGGGGGCGACTGCTGGAAACACCATATATTTT CASRDRQGATAGNTIYF
- TRBJ1-1 TRBV19 - TGTGCCAGTACTGGTCCCGGGACGTCGGTCACTGAAGCTTTCTTT CASTGPGTSVTEAFF
- TRBJ2-2 TRBV5-4 TRBD2 TGTGCCAGCAGGGATGGAGGGCGGGGGACGACCACCGGGGAGCTGTTTTTT CASRDGGRGTTTGELFF
once TRBJ1-2 TRBV30 - TGTGCCTTCAACCGGCGCCAGGTCATGAGGGGCTACACCTTC CAFNRRQVMRGYTF
- TRBJ1-1 TRBV29-1 - TGCAGCGCTGACCGGGACCAGAACACTGAAGCTTTCTTT CSADRDQNTEAFF
- TRBJ2-7 TRBV11-3 TRBD2 TGTGCCAGCAGCTTAGTAGGAGCGGGAGGGCTTAATACCTACGAGCAGTACTTC CASSLVGAGGLNTYEQYF
- TRBJ2-1 TRBV19 - TGTGCCAGTAGTATAAATGGTCGGGACACCTTAAACAATGAGCAGTTCTTC CASSINGRDTLNNEQFF
few TRBJ1-6 TRBV9 - TGTGCCAGCAGCGTCAAAGGGTCGGATTCACCCCTCCACTTT CASSVKGSDSPLHF
- TRBJ1-2 TRBV28 TRBD1 TGTGCCAGCAGCTCACTTGACAGGGGCTCATCCTATGGCTACACCTTC CASSSLDRGSSYGYTF
many TRBJ1-2 TRBV3-1/TRBV3-2 TRBD1 TGTGCCAGCAGAGATTCCGGGACAGGTACTAACTATGGCTACACCTTC CASRDSGTGTNYGYTF
- TRBJ1-5 TRBV24-1 - TGTGCCACCAGTGACCTCACAGGGACTCAGCCCCAGCATTTT CATSDLTGTQPQHF
once TRBJ2-3 TRBV7-2 TRBD2 TGTGCCAGCAGCCCCAGACTAGCGGCAGATACGCAGTATTTT CASSPRLAADTQYF
once TRBJ1-1 TRBV29-1 TRBD1 TGCAGCGGGGACAGGGGCGAGAACACTGAAGCTTTCTTT CSGDRGENTEAFF
- TRBJ2-7 TRBV9 TRBD2 TGTGCCAGCAGCGAGGGACTAGCGGGTGGCCTCTACTTC CASSEGLAGGLYF
few TRBJ2-1 TRBV27 - TGTGCCAGCAGCCTTTCTAGCAACACCTACAATGAGCAGTTCTTC CASSLSSNTYNEQFF
- TRBJ2-7 TRBV7-3 - TGTGCCAGCAGTCAGTGGCCTAGCACCTCCCACGAGCAGTACTTC CASSQWPSTSHEQYF
- TRBJ1-1 TRBV6-6 TRBD1 TGTGCCAGCATCGACAGGGGAAATACTGAAGCTTTCTTT CASIDRGNTEAFF
- TRBJ1-4 TRBV10-3 TRBD1 TGTGCCATCAGTGAGTCTGGACAGGGCGGGTATGAAAAACTGTTTTTT CAISESGQGGYEKLFF
- TRBJ1-5 TRBV6-5 TRBD1 TGTGCCAGCAGCGGCACGGGACAGGGGGCCCAGCCCCAGCATTTT CASSGTGQGAQPQHF
few TRBJ1-1 TRBV27 - TGTGCCAGCAGTCCTACCCCCCGGTTGAACACTGAAGCTTTCTTT CASSPTPRLNTEAFF
- TRBJ1-1 TRBV7-9 - TGTGCCAGCAGCTTCACAGGAGGGGTAGGGAAAGTGGTAGCTTTCTTT CASSFTGGVGKVVAFF
- TRBJ1-1 TRBV5-1 - TGCGCCAGCAGCTTGGGACCGTTAAACACTGAAGCTTTCTTT CASSLGPLNTEAFF
- TRBJ2-7 TRBV7-8 - TGTGCCAGCTCGCGAGGTTCCAGCTCCTACGAGCAGTACTTC CASSRGSSSYEQYF
- TRBJ2-2 TRBV29-1 - TGCAGCGTTGAGGTGCTCGGGGAGCTGTTTTTT CSVEVLGELFF